This TCR beta chain was recorded in a study of blood T cell repertoires in COVID-19. Across the whole study: The samples span acute and convalescent COVID-19 from the United States, Italy and Spain. T cells, B-cell-depleted T cells, or PBMCs supplied cDNA or gDNA.

This CDR3 has 14 amino acids. V lost 6 bases, J lost 0 bases, and 12 bases lay in between. The germline CDR1 and CDR2 sequences are MNHEY and SVGAGI. Under the authors' procedure: Amplifying reference gene primers gave estimates of nucleated cell counts. The method was immunoSEQ multiplex PCR; TCRdb's version includes in-frame clones alone and lacks a portion of them. Clonal size and the V and J genes are those of that table, whereas D and trimming came from the DNA. The table shows 150,000 to 200,000 clones, with roughly 84% occurring only once. Cohort assignment relied on participant-reported clinical history.

Sequencing input: PBMCs or T cells enriched from blood (not recorded which). The gene calls are TRBV6-5 and TRBJ2-7; D perhaps matches TRBD1 (6 bases). This sequence originates from a human donor with acute COVID-19. The donor label of this sample is uncertain. CDR3 DNA: TGTGCCAGCAGCTTCCGGGACACCTCCTACGAGCAGTACTTC. Its translation: CASSFRDTSYEQYF.